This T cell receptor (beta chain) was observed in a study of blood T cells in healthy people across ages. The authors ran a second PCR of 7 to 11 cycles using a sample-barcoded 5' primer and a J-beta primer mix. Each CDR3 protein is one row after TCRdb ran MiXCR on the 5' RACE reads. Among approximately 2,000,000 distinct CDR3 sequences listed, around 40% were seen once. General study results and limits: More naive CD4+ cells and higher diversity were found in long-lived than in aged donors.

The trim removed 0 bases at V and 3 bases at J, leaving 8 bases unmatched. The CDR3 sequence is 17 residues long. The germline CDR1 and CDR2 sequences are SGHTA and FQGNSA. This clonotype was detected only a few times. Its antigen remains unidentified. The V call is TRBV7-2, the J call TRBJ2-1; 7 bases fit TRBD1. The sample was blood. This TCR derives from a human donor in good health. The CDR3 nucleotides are TGTGCCAGCAGCTTAGCGCAAGGGGGCTACTTCTACAATGAGCAGTTCTTC. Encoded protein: CASSLAQGGYFYNEQFF.